The present entry profiles one T cell receptor (beta chain) with its context. This CDR3 has 15 residues. J gave up 10 bases and V 4 bases, and 10 bases lay outside the gene matches. CDR1 and CDR2 (germline): SGHNT, YYREEE (reference sequence). The sample belongs to a study of blood T cell repertoires in COVID-19. The participants were between roughly 18 and 89 years old and came from 24 US areas. Cohort placement rested on clinical history that participants reported themselves. Cohort 3 donors were reported recovered after two negative PCRs, clearance, or symptom resolution. As processed by the authors: Scientists estimated how many nucleated cells there were by amplifying reference gene primers. The repertoire was sequenced with immunoSEQ multiplex PCR; TCRdb's copy has only in-frame clones and lacks some. The V and J calls and clone size were taken over from that table, and D and trimming were inferred from the DNA. The sample lists 130,000 to 150,000 clones, roughly 83% occurring once.

The chain joins TRBV5-4 to TRBJ2-2, with 10 nucleotides matching TRBD2. The sequence derives from a man aged 45-60 years who had recovered from COVID-19. Sequencing was done on a sample of PBMCs or T cells enriched from blood (not recorded which). This chain's CDR3 is CASSPQSGGAEELFF. The CDR3 coding sequence is TGTGCCAGCAGCCCTCAAAGCGGGGGGGCCGAGGAGCTGTTTTTT. The full variable domain, rest sourced from reference TRBV5-4 and TRBJ2-2, is ETGVTQSPTHLIKTRGQQVTLRCSSQSGHNTVSWYQQALGQGPQFIFQYYREEENGRGNFPPRFSGLQFPNYSSELNVNALELDDSALYLCASSPQSGGAEELFFGEGSRLTVL.